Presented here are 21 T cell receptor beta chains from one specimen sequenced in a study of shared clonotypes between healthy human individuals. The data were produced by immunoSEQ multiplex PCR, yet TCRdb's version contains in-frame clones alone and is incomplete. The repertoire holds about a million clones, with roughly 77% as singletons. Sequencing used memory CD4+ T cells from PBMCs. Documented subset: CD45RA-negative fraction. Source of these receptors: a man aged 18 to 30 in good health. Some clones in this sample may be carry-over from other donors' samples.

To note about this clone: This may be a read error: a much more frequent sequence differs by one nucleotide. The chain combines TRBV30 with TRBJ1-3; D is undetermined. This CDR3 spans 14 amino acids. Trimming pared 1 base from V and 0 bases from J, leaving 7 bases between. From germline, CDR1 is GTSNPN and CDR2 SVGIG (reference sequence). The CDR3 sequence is CAWSDRGSGNTIYF. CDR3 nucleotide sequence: TGTGCCTGGAGTGATAGAGGCTCTGGAAACACCATATATTTT.

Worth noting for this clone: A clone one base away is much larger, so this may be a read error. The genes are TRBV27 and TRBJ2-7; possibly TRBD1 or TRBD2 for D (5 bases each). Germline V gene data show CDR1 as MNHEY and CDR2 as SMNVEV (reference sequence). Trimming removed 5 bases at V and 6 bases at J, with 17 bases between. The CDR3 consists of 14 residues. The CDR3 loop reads CASSNRDGEREQYF. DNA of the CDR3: TGTGCCAGCAGTAACCGGGACGGGGAACGCGAGCAGTACTTC.

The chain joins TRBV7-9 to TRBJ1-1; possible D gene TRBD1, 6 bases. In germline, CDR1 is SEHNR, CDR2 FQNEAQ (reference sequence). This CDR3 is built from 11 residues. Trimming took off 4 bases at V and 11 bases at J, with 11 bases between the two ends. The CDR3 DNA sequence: TGTGCCAGCAGCTCGACAGGTCAGGCTTTCTTT. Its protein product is CASSSTGQAFF.

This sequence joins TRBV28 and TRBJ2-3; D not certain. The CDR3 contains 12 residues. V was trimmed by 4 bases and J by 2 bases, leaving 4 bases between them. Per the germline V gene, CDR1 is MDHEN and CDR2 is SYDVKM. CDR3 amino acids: CASSYDTDTQYF. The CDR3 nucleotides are TGTGCCAGCAGTTATGACACAGATACGCAGTATTTT. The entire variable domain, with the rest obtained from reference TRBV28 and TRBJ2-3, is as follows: DVKVTQSSRYLVKRTGEKVFLECVQDMDHENMFWYRQDPGLGLRLIYFSYDVKMKEKGDIPEGYSVSREKKERFSLILESASTNQTSMYLCASSYDTDTQYFGPGTRLTVL.

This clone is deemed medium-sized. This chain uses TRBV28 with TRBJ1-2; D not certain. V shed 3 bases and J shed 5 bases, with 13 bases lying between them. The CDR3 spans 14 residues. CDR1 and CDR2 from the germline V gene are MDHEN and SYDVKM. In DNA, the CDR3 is TGTGCCAGCAGTTTGCAGAGACAAGGATATGGCTACACCTTC. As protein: CASSLQRQGYGYTF.

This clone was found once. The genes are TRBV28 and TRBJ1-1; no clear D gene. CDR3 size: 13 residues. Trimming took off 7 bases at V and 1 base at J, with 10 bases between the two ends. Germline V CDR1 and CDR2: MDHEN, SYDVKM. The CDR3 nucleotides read TGTGCCAGCATCGGGAGGAGGAACACTGAAGCTTTCTTT. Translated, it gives CASIGRRNTEAFF.

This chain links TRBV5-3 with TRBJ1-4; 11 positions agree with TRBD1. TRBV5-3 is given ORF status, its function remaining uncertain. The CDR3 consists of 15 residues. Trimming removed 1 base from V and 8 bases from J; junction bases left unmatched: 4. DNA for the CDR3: TGTGCCAGAAGCTTGCCCGGGACAGGGGGGGAAAAACTGTTTTTT. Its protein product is CARSLPGTGGEKLFF.

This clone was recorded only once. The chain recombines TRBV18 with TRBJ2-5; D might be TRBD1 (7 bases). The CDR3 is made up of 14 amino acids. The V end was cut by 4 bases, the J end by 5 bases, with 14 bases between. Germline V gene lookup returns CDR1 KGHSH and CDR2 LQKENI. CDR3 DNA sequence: TGTGCCAGCTCACGACAGGGAGGTTTGGAGACCCAGTACTTC. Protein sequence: CASSRQGGLETQYF.

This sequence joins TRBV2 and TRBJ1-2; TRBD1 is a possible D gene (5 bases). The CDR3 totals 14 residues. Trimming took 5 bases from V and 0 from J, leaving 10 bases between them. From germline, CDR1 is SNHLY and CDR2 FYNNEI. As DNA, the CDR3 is TGTGCCAGCAGTCAGGGCGGATCTAACTATGGCTACACCTTC. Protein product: CASSQGGSNYGYTF.

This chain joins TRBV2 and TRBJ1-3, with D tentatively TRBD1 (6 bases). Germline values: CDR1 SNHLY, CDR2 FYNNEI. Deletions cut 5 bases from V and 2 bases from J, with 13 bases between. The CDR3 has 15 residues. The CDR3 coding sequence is TGTGCCAGCAGTTACGACAGGACCACTGGAAACACCATATATTTT. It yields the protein CASSYDRTTGNTIYF.

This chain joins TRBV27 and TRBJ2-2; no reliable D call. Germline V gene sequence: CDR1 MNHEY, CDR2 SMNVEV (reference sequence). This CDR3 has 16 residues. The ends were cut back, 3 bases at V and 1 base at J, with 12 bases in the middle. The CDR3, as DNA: TGTGCCAGCAGTTTCTGGGCTAGTAGGAACACCGGGGAGCTGTTTTTT. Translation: CASSFWASRNTGELFF.

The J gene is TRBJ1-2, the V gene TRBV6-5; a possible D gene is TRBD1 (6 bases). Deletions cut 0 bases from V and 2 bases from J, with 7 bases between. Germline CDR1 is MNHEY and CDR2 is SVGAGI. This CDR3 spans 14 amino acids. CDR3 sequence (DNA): TGTGCCAGCAGTTACTCGCAGGGGAACTATGGCTACACCTTC. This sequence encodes CASSYSQGNYGYTF.

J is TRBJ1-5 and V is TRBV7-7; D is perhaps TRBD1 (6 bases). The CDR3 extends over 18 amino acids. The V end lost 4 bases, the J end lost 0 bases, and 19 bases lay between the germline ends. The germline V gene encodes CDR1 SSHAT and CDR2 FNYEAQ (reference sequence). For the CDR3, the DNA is TGTGCCAGCAGCTCAGCTCCCGGGACAAGTCTTAGCAATCAGCCCCAGCATTTT. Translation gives CASSSAPGTSLSNQPQHF. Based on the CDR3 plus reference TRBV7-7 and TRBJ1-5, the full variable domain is GAGVSQSPRYKVTKRGQDVTLRCDPISSHATLYWYQQALGQGPEFLTYFNYEAQPDKSGLPSDRFSAERPEGSISTLTIQRTEQRDSAMYRCASSSAPGTSLSNQPQHFGDGTRLSIL.

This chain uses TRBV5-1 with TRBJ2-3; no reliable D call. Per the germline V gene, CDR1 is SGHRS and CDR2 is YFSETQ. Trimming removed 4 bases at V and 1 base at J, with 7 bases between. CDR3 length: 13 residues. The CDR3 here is CASSQPGTDTQYF. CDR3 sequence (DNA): TGCGCCAGCAGCCAGCCGGGCACAGATACGCAGTATTTT.

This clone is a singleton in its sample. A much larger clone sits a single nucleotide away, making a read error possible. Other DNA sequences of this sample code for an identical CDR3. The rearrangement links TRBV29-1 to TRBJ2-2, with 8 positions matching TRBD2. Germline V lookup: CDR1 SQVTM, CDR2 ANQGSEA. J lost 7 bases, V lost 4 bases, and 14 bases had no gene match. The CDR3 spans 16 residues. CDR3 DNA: TGCAGCGTTGTAGGTGGTCCAGCGGGAGCCAGCGGGGAGCTGTTTTTT. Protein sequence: CSVVGGPAGASGELFF.

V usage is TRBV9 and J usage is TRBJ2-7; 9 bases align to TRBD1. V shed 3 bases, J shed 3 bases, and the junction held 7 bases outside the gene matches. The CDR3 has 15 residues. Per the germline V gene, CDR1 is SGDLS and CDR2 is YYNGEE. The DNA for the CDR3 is TGTGCCAGCAGCGCCGAGCCGGGACAGGGCTACGAGCAGTACTTC. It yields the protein CASSAEPGQGYEQYF.

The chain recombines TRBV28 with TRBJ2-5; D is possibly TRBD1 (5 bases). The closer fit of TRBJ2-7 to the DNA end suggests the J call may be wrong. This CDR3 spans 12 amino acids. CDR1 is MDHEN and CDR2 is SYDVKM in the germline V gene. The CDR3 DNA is TGTGCCAGCAATACCAGGGCGTCCGAGCAGTACTTC. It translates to CASNTRASEQYF.

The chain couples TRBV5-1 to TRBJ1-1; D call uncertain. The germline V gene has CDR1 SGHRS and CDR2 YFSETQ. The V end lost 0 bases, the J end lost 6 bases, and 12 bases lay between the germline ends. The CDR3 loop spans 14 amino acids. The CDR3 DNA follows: TGCGCCAGCAGCTTGGAAGAAATCGGGCCTGAAGCTTTCTTT. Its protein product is CASSLEEIGPEAFF. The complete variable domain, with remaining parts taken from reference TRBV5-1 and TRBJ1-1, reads KAGVTQTPRYLIKTRGQQVTLSCSPISGHRSVSWYQQTPGQGLQFLFEYFSETQRNKGNFPGRFSGRQFSNSRSEMNVSTLELGDSALYLCASSLEEIGPEAFFGQGTRLTVV.

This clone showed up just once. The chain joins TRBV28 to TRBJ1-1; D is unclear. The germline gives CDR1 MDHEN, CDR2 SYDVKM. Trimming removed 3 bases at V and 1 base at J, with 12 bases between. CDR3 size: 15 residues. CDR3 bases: TGTGCCAGCAGTTTCTGGGGTAGCGGGAACACTGAAGCTTTCTTT. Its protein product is CASSFWGSGNTEAFF.

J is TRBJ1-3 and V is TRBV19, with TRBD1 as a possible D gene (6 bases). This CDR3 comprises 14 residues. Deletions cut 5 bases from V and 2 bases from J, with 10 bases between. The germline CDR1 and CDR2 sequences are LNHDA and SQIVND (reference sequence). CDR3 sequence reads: CASSGRGAGNTIYF. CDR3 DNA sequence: TGTGCCAGTAGTGGCAGGGGTGCTGGAAACACCATATATTTT.

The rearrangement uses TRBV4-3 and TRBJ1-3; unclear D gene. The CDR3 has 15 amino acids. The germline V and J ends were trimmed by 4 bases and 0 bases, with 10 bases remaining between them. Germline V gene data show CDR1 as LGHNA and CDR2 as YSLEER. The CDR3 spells CASSPVSGSGNTIYF. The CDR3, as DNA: TGCGCCAGCAGCCCCGTGTCCGGCTCTGGAAACACCATATATTTT.